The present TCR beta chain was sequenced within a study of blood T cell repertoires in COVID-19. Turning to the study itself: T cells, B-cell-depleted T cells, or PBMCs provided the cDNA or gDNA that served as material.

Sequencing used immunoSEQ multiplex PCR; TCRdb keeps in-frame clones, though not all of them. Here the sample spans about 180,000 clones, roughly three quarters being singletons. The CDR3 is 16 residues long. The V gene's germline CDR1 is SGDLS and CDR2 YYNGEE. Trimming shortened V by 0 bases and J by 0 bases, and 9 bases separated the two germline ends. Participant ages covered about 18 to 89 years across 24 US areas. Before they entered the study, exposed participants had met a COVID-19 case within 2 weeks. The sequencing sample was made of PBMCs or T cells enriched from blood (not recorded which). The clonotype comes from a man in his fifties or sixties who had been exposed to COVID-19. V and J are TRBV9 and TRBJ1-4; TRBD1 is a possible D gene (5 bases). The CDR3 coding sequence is TGTGCCAGCAGCGTAGCTCCGACAGCAACTAATGAAAAACTGTTTTTT. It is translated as CASSVAPTATNEKLFF.